The clone carrying this TCR beta chain appeared many times. TCRdb reprocessed the 5' RACE reads with MiXCR, giving one entry per CDR3 protein. The repertoire includes under 300,000 distinct CDR3 sequences, more than 13% of them detected once, and approximately 9.3% sits in the top ten. The source of the sample is a study of identical twins. V shed 4 bases and J shed 4 bases, with 14 bases lying between them. The CDR3 spans 16 residues. Germline V gene sequence: CDR1 MDHEN, CDR2 SYDVKM. The receptor comes from a woman aged 18 to 35 in good health. The source material was memory (CD45RO+) T cells sorted from blood. The V and J genes are TRBV28 and TRBJ1-6; the D gene is possibly TRBD1 (6 bases). CDR3 loop: CASSSGQLTYNSPLHF. Written as DNA, the CDR3 is TGTGCCAGCAGTTCCGGACAGCTTACTTATAATTCACCCCTCCACTTT.